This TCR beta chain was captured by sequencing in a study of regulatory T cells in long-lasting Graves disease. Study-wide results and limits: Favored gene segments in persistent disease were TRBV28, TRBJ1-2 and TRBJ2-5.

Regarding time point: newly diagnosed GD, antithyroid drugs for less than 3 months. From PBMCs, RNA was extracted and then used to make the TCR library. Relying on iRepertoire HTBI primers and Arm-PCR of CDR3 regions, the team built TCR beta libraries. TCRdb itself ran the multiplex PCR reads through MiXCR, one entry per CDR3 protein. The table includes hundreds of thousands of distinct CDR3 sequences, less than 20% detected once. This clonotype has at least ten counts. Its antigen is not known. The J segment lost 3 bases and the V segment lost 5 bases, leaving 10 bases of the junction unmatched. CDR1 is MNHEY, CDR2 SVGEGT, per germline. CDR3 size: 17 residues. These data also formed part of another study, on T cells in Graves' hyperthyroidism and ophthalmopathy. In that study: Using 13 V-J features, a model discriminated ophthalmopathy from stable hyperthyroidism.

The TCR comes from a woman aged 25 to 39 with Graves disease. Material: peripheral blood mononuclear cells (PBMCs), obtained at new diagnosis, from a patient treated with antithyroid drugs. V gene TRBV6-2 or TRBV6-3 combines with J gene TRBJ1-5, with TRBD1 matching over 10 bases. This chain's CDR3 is CASSRTGGTGVNQPQHF. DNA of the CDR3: TGTGCCAGCAGTCGAACCGGAGGGACAGGGGTCAATCAGCCCCAGCATTTT.